This T cell receptor (beta chain) was found in a study of blood T cells in healthy people across ages. This CDR3 region has 11 residues. Trimming removed 7 bases from V and 3 bases from J, with 4 bases in between. Study outcomes and limitations: As age increased, TCR beta diversity per million T cells fell in a roughly linear fashion.

Primers used in a second PCR of roughly 7 to 11 cycles were a sample-barcoded 5' primer and a J-beta primer mix. Each cDNA molecule was tagged by a template-switch adaptor that had 12 random nucleotides. At least 2.5 million CDR3-containing paired-end reads were obtained per sample. TCRdb fed the 5' RACE reads into MiXCR, producing one record per CDR3 protein. This table has approximately 800,000 distinct CDR3 sequences, roughly 60% appearing once. Comments on this clonotype: Its antigen is still unknown.

The chain combines TRBV12-3 or TRBV12-4 with TRBJ2-4; D unclear. The sample consisted of blood. The clonotype comes from a man younger than 40 in good health. The CDR3 DNA reads TGTGCCAGCACACTCAAAAACATTCAGTACTTC. Translated: CASTLKNIQYF.